The clone carrying this TCR beta chain came up many times. Its target is not known. This sample is part of a study of CD8 T cells in ankylosing spondylitis. Whole-study findings and limits: A TCR beta motif of seven or eight highly homologous variants appeared characteristic of ankylosing spondylitis blood.

The CDR3 length is 12 residues. V lost 6 bases to trimming and J lost 1 base, with 8 bases between them. From germline, CDR1 is DFQATT and CDR2 SNEGSKA (reference sequence). Libraries of TCR beta came from quantitative 5'-RACE with molecular barcodes. MiXCR was run by TCRdb on the 5' RACE reads, yielding one entry per CDR3 protein. Of 750,000 to 850,000 distinct CDR3 sequences listed, about an eighth are singletons. The rearrangement links TRBV20-1 to TRBJ2-3, with D unclear. This receptor was identified in a male donor with ankylosing spondylitis. Sequencing input: blood, either unsorted or a sorted T cell fraction (not recorded which). As DNA, the CDR3 is TGCAGTGCCGCTGGACGCACAGATACGCAGTATTTT. The encoded protein is CSAAGRTDTQYF.